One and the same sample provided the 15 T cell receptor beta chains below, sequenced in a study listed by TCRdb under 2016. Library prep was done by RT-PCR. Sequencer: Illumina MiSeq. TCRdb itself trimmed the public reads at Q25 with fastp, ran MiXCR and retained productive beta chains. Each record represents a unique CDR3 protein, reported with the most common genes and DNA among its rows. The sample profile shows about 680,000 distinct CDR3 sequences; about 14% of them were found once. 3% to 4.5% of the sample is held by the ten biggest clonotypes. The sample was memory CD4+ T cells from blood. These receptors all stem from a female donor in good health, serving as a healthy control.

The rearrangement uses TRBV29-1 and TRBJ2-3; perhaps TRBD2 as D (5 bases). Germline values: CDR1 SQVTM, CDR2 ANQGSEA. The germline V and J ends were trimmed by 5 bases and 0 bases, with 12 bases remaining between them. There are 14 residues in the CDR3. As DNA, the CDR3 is TGCAGCGTTCACGGTAGCGAGAGCACAGATACGCAGTATTTT. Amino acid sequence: CSVHGSESTDTQYF.

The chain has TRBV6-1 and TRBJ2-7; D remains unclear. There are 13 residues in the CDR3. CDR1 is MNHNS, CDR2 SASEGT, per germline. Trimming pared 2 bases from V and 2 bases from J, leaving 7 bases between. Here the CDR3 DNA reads TGTGCCAGCAGTGAACGGATAGCCTACGAGCAGTACTTC. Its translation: CASSERIAYEQYF.

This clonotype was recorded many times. In DNA, the CDR3 is TGCGCCAGCAGCCAAGAGGCCAGGGGGCGCGATGGCTACACCTTC. Translation: CASSQEARGRDGYTF. This chain joins TRBV4-3 and TRBJ1-2; 8 positions match TRBD1. Germline V gene lookup returns CDR1 LGHNA and CDR2 YSLEER. This CDR3 region has 15 residues. After removal of 0 bases from V and 6 bases from J, the junction contained 6 bases not matched to a gene.

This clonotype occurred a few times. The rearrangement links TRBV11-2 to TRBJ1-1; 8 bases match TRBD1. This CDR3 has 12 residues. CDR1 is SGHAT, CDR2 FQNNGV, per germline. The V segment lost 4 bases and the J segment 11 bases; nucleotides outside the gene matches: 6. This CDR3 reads CASSSQGAGAFF. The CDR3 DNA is TGTGCCAGCAGCTCTCAGGGGGCTGGCGCTTTCTTT.

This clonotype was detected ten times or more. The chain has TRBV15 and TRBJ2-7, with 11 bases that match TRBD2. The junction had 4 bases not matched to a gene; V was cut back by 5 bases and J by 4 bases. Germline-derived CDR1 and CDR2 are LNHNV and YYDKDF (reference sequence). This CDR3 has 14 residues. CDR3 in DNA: TGTGCCACCAGCCGGAGGACTAGCGGGTACGAGCAGTACTTC. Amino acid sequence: CATSRRTSGYEQYF.

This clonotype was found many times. CDR3 sequence (DNA): TGTGCCACCAGTGTGCCGGGACTAGGGCTCAATGAGCAGTTCTTC. It is translated as CATSVPGLGLNEQFF. The rearrangement uses TRBV24-1 and TRBJ2-1, with 8 bases lining up with TRBD2. The J segment lost 6 bases and the V segment lost 5 bases, leaving 8 bases of the junction unmatched. Germline V gene sequence: CDR1 KGHDR, CDR2 SFDVKD. The CDR3 contains 15 residues.

The DNA for the CDR3 is TGTGCCAGCAGTGAGGGAGGGTCCCGCGTTGAGCAGTTCTTC. The encoded protein is CASSEGGSRVEQFF. The gene calls are TRBV2 and TRBJ2-1, with TRBD2 matching over 7 bases. V shed 3 bases, J shed 9 bases, and the junction held 8 bases outside the gene matches. Germline values: CDR1 SNHLY, CDR2 FYNNEI. CDR3 length equals 14 residues. The entire variable domain, with the rest obtained from reference TRBV2 and TRBJ2-1, is as follows: EPEVTQTPSHQVTQMGQEVILRCVPISNHLYFYWYRQILGQKVEFLVSFYNNEISEKSEIFDDQFSVERPDGSNFTLKIRSTKLEDSAMYFCASSEGGSRVEQFFGPGTRLTVL.

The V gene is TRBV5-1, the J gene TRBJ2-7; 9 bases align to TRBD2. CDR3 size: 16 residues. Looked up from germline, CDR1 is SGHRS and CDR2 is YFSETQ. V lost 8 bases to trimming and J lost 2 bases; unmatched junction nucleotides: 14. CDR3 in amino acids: CASSRTLAGAAYEQYF. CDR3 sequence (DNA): TGCGCCAGTAGTCGGACACTAGCGGGCGCCGCCTACGAGCAGTACTTC.

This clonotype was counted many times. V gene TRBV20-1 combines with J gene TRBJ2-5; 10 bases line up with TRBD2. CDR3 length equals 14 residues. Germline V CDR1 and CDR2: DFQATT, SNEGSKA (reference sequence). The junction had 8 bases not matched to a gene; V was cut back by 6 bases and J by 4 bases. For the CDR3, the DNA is TGCAGTGCACTAGCTAGCGGGAGAGCAGAGACCCAGTACTTC. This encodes CSALASGRAETQYF.

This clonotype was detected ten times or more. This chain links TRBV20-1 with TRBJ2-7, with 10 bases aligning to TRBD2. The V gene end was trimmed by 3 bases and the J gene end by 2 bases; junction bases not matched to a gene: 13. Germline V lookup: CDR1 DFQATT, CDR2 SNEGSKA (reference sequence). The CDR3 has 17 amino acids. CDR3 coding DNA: TGCAGTGCTAGGGGTGGGGCTAGCGGGGGCAATACCTACGAGCAGTACTTC. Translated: CSARGGASGGNTYEQYF.

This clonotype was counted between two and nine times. CDR3 protein: CASSDLGYSNQPQHF. CDR3 in DNA: TGTGCCAGCAGTGACCTTGGGTATAGCAATCAGCCCCAGCATTTT. The J gene is TRBJ1-5, the V gene TRBV6-1; D remains ambiguous. This CDR3 is built from 15 residues. Germline V CDR1 and CDR2: MNHNS, SASEGT. Trimming removed 3 bases from V and 0 bases from J, with 9 bases in between.

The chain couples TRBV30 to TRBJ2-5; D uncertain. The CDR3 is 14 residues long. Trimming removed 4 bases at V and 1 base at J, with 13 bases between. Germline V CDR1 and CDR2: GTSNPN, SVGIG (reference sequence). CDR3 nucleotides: TGTGCCTGGACTCGAGGTTATTTCCAAGAGACCCAGTACTTC. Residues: CAWTRGYFQETQYF.

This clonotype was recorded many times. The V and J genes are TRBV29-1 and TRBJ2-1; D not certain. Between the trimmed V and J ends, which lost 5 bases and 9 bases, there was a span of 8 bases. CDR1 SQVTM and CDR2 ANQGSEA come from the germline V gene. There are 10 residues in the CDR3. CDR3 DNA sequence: TGCAGCGTTCGGTACGGTGAGCAGTTCTTC. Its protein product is CSVRYGEQFF.

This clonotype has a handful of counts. For the CDR3, the DNA is TGCGCCAGCAGCCAAGACAGAGTTGGTGAGCAGTTCTTC. This gives the protein CASSQDRVGEQFF. The chain combines TRBV4-3 with TRBJ2-1; D is unresolved. V was clipped by 0 bases and J by 9 bases, with 9 bases between them. The CDR3 consists of 13 residues. The germline gives CDR1 LGHNA, CDR2 YSLEER.

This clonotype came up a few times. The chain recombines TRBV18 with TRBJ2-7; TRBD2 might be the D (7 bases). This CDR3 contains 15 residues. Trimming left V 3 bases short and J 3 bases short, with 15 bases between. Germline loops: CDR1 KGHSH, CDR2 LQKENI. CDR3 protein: CASSPPGGAFYEQYF. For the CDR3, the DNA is TGTGCCAGCTCACCTCCTGGGGGGGCTTTCTACGAGCAGTACTTC.